Each of the 9 T cell receptor beta chains below was sequenced from the same sample in a study of T cells in Graves' hyperthyroidism and ophthalmopathy. RNA transcripts yielded amplified TCR beta CDR3 regions. HTBI primers were employed in a first-round RT-PCR of the TCR CDR3. In TCRdb, the multiplex PCR reads were re-called with MiXCR into one record per CDR3 protein. Found here are about 500,000 distinct CDR3 sequences, over 15% of them singletons; the top ten hold around a sixth. The sequencing input was blood. These receptor sequences come from a woman younger than 30 with Graves' hyperthyroidism.

In its sample, this clonotype was seen many times. The chain couples TRBV7-8 to TRBJ2-1; possibly TRBD1 for D (5 bases). Germline CDR1 and CDR2: SGHVS and FQNEAQ. V was shortened by 0 bases and J by 8 bases, with 14 bases between the two germline ends. The CDR3 is made up of 15 amino acids. CDR3 DNA sequence: TGTGCCAGCAGCTTAGCCCGCCCGACAGCACATGAGCAGTTCTTC. Amino acids: CASSLARPTAHEQFF.

In its sample, this clonotype was seen many times. This chain joins TRBV5-1 and TRBJ2-3, with TRBD2 identical over 11 bases. Trimming took 2 bases from V and 1 from J; bases not matched to a gene: 3. This CDR3 contains 16 residues. Germline lookup yields CDR1 SGHRS and CDR2 YFSETQ. CDR3 sequence: CASSFVLAGGTDTQYF. The DNA of the CDR3 is TGCGCCAGCAGCTTCGTACTAGCGGGAGGCACAGATACGCAGTATTTT. Full variable domain (remainder filled in from reference TRBV5-1 and TRBJ2-3): KAGVTQTPRYLIKTRGQQVTLSCSPISGHRSVSWYQQTPGQGLQFLFEYFSETQRNKGNFPGRFSGRQFSNSRSEMNVSTLELGDSALYLCASSFVLAGGTDTQYFGPGTRLTVL.

Ten or more counts support this clonotype. The chain is built from TRBV28 and TRBJ1-2, with no clear D. The V end was cut by 3 bases, the J end by 2 bases, with 1 base between. The CDR3 is 11 residues long. CDR1 is MDHEN and CDR2 is SYDVKM in the germline V gene. The DNA of the CDR3 is TGTGCCAGCAGTTTCAACTATGGCTACACCTTC. Translation: CASSFNYGYTF.

The chain uses TRBV5-8 and TRBJ1-1, with a tentative D call TRBD1 (5 bases). In germline, CDR1 is SGHTS, CDR2 YDEGEE. The CDR3 spans 14 residues. The V end was cut by 4 bases, the J end by 6 bases, with 16 bases between. The CDR3 region is CASSRSGALAEAFF. The CDR3 DNA reads TGTGCCAGCAGCCGAAGCGGGGCACTGGCTGAAGCTTTCTTT.

This clonotype was found many times. V gene TRBV12-3 or TRBV12-4 combines with J gene TRBJ1-3; D gene uncertain. This CDR3 has 17 amino acids. V was clipped by 7 bases and J by 0 bases, with 19 bases between them. The CDR3 coding sequence is TGTGCCAGCACTCGGCCGGAGGGCGGAATCTCTGGAAACACCATATATTTT. Protein sequence: CASTRPEGGISGNTIYF.

This clonotype was detected many times. V usage is TRBV9 and J usage is TRBJ1-2, with D perhaps matching TRBD1 (6 bases). Germline CDR1 reads SGDLS; CDR2 reads YYNGEE. The CDR3 sequence is 13 residues long. V was clipped by 0 bases and J by 7 bases, with 10 bases between them. CDR3 coding DNA: TGTGCCAGCAGCGTAGGAGGGGGGCCTGGCTACACCTTC. Translating it yields CASSVGGGPGYTF. Based on the CDR3 plus reference TRBV9 and TRBJ1-2, the full variable domain is DSGVTQTPKHLITATGQRVTLRCSPRSGDLSVYWYQQSLDQGLQFLIQYYNGEERAKGNILERFSAQQFPDLHSELNLSSLELGDSALYFCASSVGGGPGYTFGSGTRLTVV.

J is TRBJ2-3 and V is TRBV24-1, with 12 bases identical to TRBD2. The CDR3 has 16 amino acids. J gave up 9 bases and V 3 bases, and 9 bases lay outside the gene matches. CDR1 and CDR2 (germline): KGHDR, SFDVKD. In DNA, the CDR3 is TGTGCCACCAGTGATAATACTAGCGGGAGGCCTTTGACGCAGTATTTT. Translated: CATSDNTSGRPLTQYF.

The rearrangement links TRBV24-1 to TRBJ2-1; 10 bases align to TRBD1. This CDR3 is built from 16 residues. In germline, CDR1 is KGHDR, CDR2 SFDVKD. Trimming at V came to 1 base and at J to 8 bases, leaving 7 bases not matched to a gene. The CDR3 nucleotides read TGTGCCACCAGTGATTTATTTGGGACAGGGGTCCATGAGCAGTTCTTC. This encodes CATSDLFGTGVHEQFF.

The rearrangement links TRBV29-1 to TRBJ1-2, with unresolved D. The CDR3 has 12 residues. Germline V gene sequence: CDR1 SQVTM, CDR2 ANQGSEA. Trimming removed 6 bases from V and 5 bases from J, with 13 bases in between. CDR3 protein: CSVSNRRYGYTF. The CDR3, as DNA: TGCAGCGTGTCTAACCGTCGATATGGCTACACCTTC.